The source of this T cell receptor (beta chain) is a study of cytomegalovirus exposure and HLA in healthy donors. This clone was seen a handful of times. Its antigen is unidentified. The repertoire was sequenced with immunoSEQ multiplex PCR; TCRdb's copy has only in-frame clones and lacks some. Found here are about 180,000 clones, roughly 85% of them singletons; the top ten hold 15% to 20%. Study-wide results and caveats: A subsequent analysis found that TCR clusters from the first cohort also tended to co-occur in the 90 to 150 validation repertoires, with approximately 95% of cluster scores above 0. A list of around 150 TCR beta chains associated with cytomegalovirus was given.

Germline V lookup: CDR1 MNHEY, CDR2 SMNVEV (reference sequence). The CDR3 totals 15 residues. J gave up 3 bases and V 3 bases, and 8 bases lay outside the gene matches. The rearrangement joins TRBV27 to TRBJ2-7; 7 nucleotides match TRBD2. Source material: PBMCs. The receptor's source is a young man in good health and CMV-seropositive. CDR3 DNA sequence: TGTGCCAGCAGTTTTGGGGGGAGGGGCAACTACGAGCAGTACTTC. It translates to CASSFGGRGNYEQYF.